A single sample is the source of the 21 T cell receptor beta chains below, sequenced in a study of read filtering for tumor transcriptome and immune sequencing. The library was built from roughly 400 ng RNA with molecular barcoded adaptors for alpha/delta and beta/gamma chains. Via MiXCR, TCRdb re-called the reads, giving one row per CDR3 protein. The table includes some 120,000 distinct CDR3 sequences, about an eighth detected once. The material sequenced was a population of CD138-negative cells sorted from bone marrow. These receptors were taken from a donor at least 40 years old with multiple myeloma.

This clonotype appeared many times. The chain joins TRBV20-1 to TRBJ1-1; TRBD1 aligns across 7 bases. The germline V gene has CDR1 DFQATT and CDR2 SNEGSKA (reference sequence). The J segment lost 1 base and the V segment lost 0 bases, leaving 5 bases of the junction unmatched. The CDR3 runs 15 residues. The CDR3 protein is CSAREGTDSNTEAFF. CDR3 coding DNA: TGCAGTGCTAGAGAGGGGACAGACTCGAACACTGAAGCTTTCTTT.

The chain has TRBV24-1 and TRBJ2-7; D remains unclear. Per germline, CDR1 KGHDR and CDR2 SFDVKD. This CDR3 region has 14 residues. The germline V and J ends were trimmed by 0 bases and 2 bases, with 7 bases remaining between them. CDR3 sequence: CATSDLDGTYEQYF. CDR3 nucleotide sequence: TGTGCCACCAGTGATTTGGACGGAACCTACGAGCAGTACTTC.

This rearrangement joins TRBV5-4 to TRBJ2-3; possibly TRBD2 for D (6 bases). The CDR3 has 12 amino acids. The germline V gene encodes CDR1 SGHNT and CDR2 YYREEE (reference sequence). V lost 0 bases and J lost 10, with 9 bases in between. As DNA, the CDR3 is TGTGCCAGCAGCTTGGACTGGGGGGCGCAGTATTTT. Translating gives CASSLDWGAQYF.

This clonotype has a count of ten or more. The CDR3 DNA sequence: TGTGCCAGCAGCTTCCCCGGGACAGCCTACGAGCAGTACTTC. Translated: CASSFPGTAYEQYF. The chain couples TRBV5-4 to TRBJ2-7, with TRBD1 matching 7 bases. V was pared by 2 bases and J by 2 bases, with 4 bases of the junction left unmatched. Germline V gene sequence: CDR1 SGHNT, CDR2 YYREEE (reference sequence). The CDR3 extends over 14 amino acids.

In this sample, this clonotype turned up many times. The J gene is TRBJ2-6, the V gene TRBV3-1; the D gene is possibly TRBD1 (6 bases). V dropped 1 base and J dropped 0 bases, with 19 bases sitting between them. The CDR3 has 20 amino acids. Germline V CDR1 and CDR2: LGHDT, YNNKEL (reference sequence). CDR3 in amino acids: CASSQVLGRQASSGANVLTF. CDR3 bases: TGTGCCAGCAGCCAAGTCCTCGGCAGACAGGCTAGCTCTGGGGCCAACGTCCTGACTTTC.

This clonotype appeared many times. CDR3 sequence (DNA): TGTGCCAGCAGCTTAGGGGGAGGGCTGTCCAATGAGCAGTTCTTC. Its translation: CASSLGGGLSNEQFF. The chain couples TRBV7-2 to TRBJ2-1; 7 bases are shared with TRBD2. Unmatched junction bases numbered 6, after V lost 1 base and J lost 6 bases. The CDR3 consists of 15 residues. Germline loops: CDR1 SGHTA, CDR2 FQGNSA.

This clonotype has at least ten counts. Here the CDR3 reads CASSPSGREVNEQFF. In nucleotides, the CDR3 is TGCGCCAGCAGCCCTAGCGGGAGGGAGGTCAATGAGCAGTTCTTC. The chain uses TRBV5-1 and TRBJ2-1; TRBD2 agrees at 12 bases. The length of the CDR3 is 15 residues. The J segment lost 6 bases and the V segment lost 4 bases, leaving 5 bases of the junction unmatched. The germline gives CDR1 SGHRS, CDR2 YFSETQ.

This clonotype was counted many times. The chain uses TRBV7-3 and TRBJ2-3; TRBD2 matches at 13 bases. Germline assignment: CDR1 SGHTA and CDR2 FQGTGA. J was trimmed by 3 bases and V by 5 bases; bases with no gene match: 5. The CDR3 has 16 residues. The CDR3 DNA is TGTGCCAGCAGCACTGGACTAGCGGGAGTTACAGATACGCAGTATTTT. It translates to CASSTGLAGVTDTQYF.

Turning to this clonotype: A much larger clone is a single base away; this may be a read error. The genes are TRBV7-8 and TRBJ1-1; 7 positions match TRBD1. Germline V CDR1 and CDR2: SGHVS, FQNEAQ. The trim removed 6 bases at V and 2 bases at J, leaving 6 bases unmatched. This CDR3 spans 14 amino acids. CDR3 DNA: TGTGCCAGCAGGCGGGACAGCGATAACACTGAAGCTTTCTTT. Encoded protein: CASRRDSDNTEAFF.

Details on this clonotype: This may come from a read error, since a much larger clone is one base off. This rearrangement joins TRBV14 to TRBJ1-6; no firm D call. CDR1 and CDR2 (germline): SGHDN, FVKESK. V lost 1 base and J lost 17, with 12 bases in between. The CDR3 is made up of 12 amino acids. The CDR3 DNA is TGTGCCAGCAGCCAAGTGGGCTTCCCCATCCACTTT. The encoded protein is CASSQVGFPIHF.

This clonotype was counted at least ten times. The V call is TRBV10-3, the J call TRBJ2-7; either TRBD1 or TRBD2 may supply D (5 bases each). The germline CDR1 and CDR2 sequences are ENHRY and SYGVKD. CDR3 length: 15 residues. Between the trimmed V and J ends, which lost 0 bases and 1 base, there was a span of 10 bases. This chain's CDR3 is CAISESIGASYEQYF. The CDR3 nucleotides read TGTGCCATCAGTGAGTCGATCGGGGCTTCCTACGAGCAGTACTTC.

This clonotype showed up many times. The V gene is TRBV24-1, the J gene TRBJ2-1, with TRBD2 as a possible D gene (7 bases). Trimming cost V 5 bases and J 0 bases, with 13 bases left between them. Germline V CDR1 and CDR2: KGHDR, SFDVKD. CDR3 length equals 16 residues. CDR3 sequence reads: CATSGGGQSSYNEQFF. CDR3 sequence (DNA): TGTGCCACCAGTGGCGGGGGACAAAGCTCCTACAATGAGCAGTTCTTC.

Remarks on this clonotype: At one end, the junction sequence differs from germline, possibly due to a read error. The genes are TRBV9 and TRBJ2-2; 8 bases align to TRBD1. The CDR3 has 19 amino acids. Germline loops: CDR1 SGDLS, CDR2 YYNGEE. CDR3: CASSQGARPGTTNTGELSF. Here the CDR3 DNA reads TGTGCCAGCAGCCAGGGGGCCCGCCCGGGGACAACGAACACCGGGGAGCTGTCTTTT.

Comments on this clonotype: This could be a read error, since a much larger clone is one nucleotide away. The chain uses TRBV3-1 and TRBJ1-1; possible D gene TRBD1, 5 bases. Germline lookup yields CDR1 LGHDT and CDR2 YNNKEL (reference sequence). This CDR3 is 13 amino acids long. With 5 bases removed from V and 13 bases from J, the gap between germline ends came to 20 bases. CDR3 protein: CASSSWSRGIGFF. CDR3 DNA sequence: TGTGCCAGCAGCTCCTGGAGTCGGGGCATTGGTTTCTTT.

This clonotype was detected many times. The chain has TRBV7-9 and TRBJ2-5; D uncertain. The CDR3 runs 14 residues. Germline V CDR1 and CDR2: SEHNR, FQNEAQ (reference sequence). V was clipped by 5 bases and J by 2 bases, with 12 bases between them. The CDR3 loop reads CASSPPSRQETQYF. The CDR3 nucleotides are TGTGCCAGCAGCCCCCCCTCTAGACAAGAGACCCAGTACTTC.

The table lists this clonotype with many counts. The gene calls are TRBV7-9 and TRBJ1-4; D unclear. The germline CDR1 and CDR2 sequences are SEHNR and FQNEAQ (reference sequence). The CDR3 extends over 17 amino acids. Trimming took 1 base from V and 6 from J, leaving 18 bases between them. As DNA, the CDR3 is TGTGCCAGCAGCTTAGAAATGGGAAGGCAGTCTGATGAAAAACTGTTTTTT. Encoded protein: CASSLEMGRQSDEKLFF.

The table lists this clonotype with a count of one. Given a much more abundant clone one base away, this may be a read error. V and J are TRBV3-1 and TRBJ2-5; D call uncertain. The germline V gene encodes CDR1 LGHDT and CDR2 YNNKEL (reference sequence). The CDR3 extends over 12 amino acids. The CDR3 bases are TGTGCCAGCAGCCACCTCCAAGAGGCCCAGTACTTC. Its protein product is CASSHLQEAQYF.

This clonotype came up many times. The chain links TRBV7-9 to TRBJ2-5, with 14 bases identical to TRBD2. The germline V gene has CDR1 SEHNR and CDR2 FQNEAQ (reference sequence). CDR3 size: 16 residues. J lost 4 bases, V lost 5 bases, and 6 bases had no gene match. The DNA for the CDR3 is TGTGCCAGCAGCCGGACTAGCGGGAGGCCCAGAGAGACCCAGTACTTC. Amino acid sequence: CASSRTSGRPRETQYF. The full variable domain, rest sourced from reference TRBV7-9 and TRBJ2-5, is DTGVSQNPRHKITKRGQNVTFRCDPISEHNRLYWYRQTLGQGPEFLTYFQNEAQLEKSRLLSDRFSAERPKGSFSTLEIQRTEQGDSAMYLCASSRTSGRPRETQYFGPGTRLLVL.

This clonotype appeared a few times. The rearrangement uses TRBV12-3 or TRBV12-4 and TRBJ2-5, with TRBD2 as a possible D gene (6 bases). The CDR3 covers 15 residues. The germline V and J ends were trimmed by 5 bases and 7 bases, with 20 bases remaining between them. Here the CDR3 reads CASSPQGGGYGTQYF. The DNA for the CDR3 is TGTGCCAGCAGTCCCCAGGGAGGCGGGTACGGGACCCAGTACTTC.

The sample holds a few counts of this clonotype. A much larger clone differs by one base, so this may be a read error. The chain links TRBV20-1 to TRBJ2-7, with D maybe TRBD1 (5 bases). In germline, CDR1 is DFQATT, CDR2 SNEGSKA (reference sequence). Between the trimmed V and J ends, which lost 3 bases and 5 bases, there was a span of 17 bases. The CDR3 sequence is 14 residues long. CDR3 protein: CSARETGKDHEQYF. CDR3 sequence (DNA): TGCAGTGCTAGGGAAACAGGAAAGGACCACGAGCAGTACTTC.

In its sample, this clonotype was seen many times. The chain recombines TRBV25-1 with TRBJ2-3, with 7 bases aligning to TRBD1. J was trimmed by 4 bases and V by 7 bases; bases with no gene match: 8. Germline CDR1 MGHDK, CDR2 SYGVNS. CDR3 length equals 14 residues. This CDR3 is CASTGGTEPDTQYF. Written as DNA, the CDR3 is TGTGCCAGCACAGGTGGGACAGAGCCAGATACGCAGTATTTT.